A single sample gave rise to the 21 T cell receptor beta chains below, sequenced in a study of a mutant IDH1 vaccine in newly diagnosed glioma. The repertoire was sequenced with immunoSEQ multiplex PCR; TCRdb's copy has only in-frame clones and lacks some. The table has approximately 43,000 clones, more than 60% seen once. The antigens for these receptors are not known. The time point here: week 23, last vaccination. The study gave 300 ug of mutant IDH1 20-mer peptide per vaccine dose, with topical imiquimod. Sequenced here: PBMCs, sampled from a glioma patient whose treatment included an IDH1 peptide vaccine. These receptors all stem from a woman aged 40 to 49 with glioma. Some clones in this sample may be carry-over from other donors' samples.

V and J are TRBV27 and TRBJ2-7; the D gene could be TRBD1 or TRBD2 (6 bases each). The CDR3 sequence is 20 residues long. Germline CDR1 and CDR2: MNHEY and SMNVEV (reference sequence). V was cut by 0 bases and J by 2 bases, with 26 bases left in between. CDR3 in DNA: TGTGCCAGCAGTTTATCGAAGACTCACAAAGGGGGGAGGAGGACCTACGAGCAGTACTTC. This sequence encodes CASSLSKTHKGGRRTYEQYF.

The chain uses TRBV6-6 and TRBJ2-1, with D possibly matching TRBD1 (6 bases). The V gene's germline CDR1 is MNHNY and CDR2 SVGAGI (reference sequence). Trimming shortened V by 4 bases and J by 6 bases, and 13 bases separated the two germline ends. CDR3 size: 14 residues. DNA of the CDR3: TGTGCCAGCAGTTCTCTAGGGGGTCTCAATGAGCAGTTCTTC. It is translated as CASSSLGGLNEQFF.

This chain joins TRBV7-8 and TRBJ1-5, with D perhaps TRBD1 (5 bases). V was trimmed by 1 base and J by 4 bases, leaving 11 bases between them. The length of the CDR3 is 15 residues. Germline V gives CDR1 SGHVS, CDR2 FQNEAQ. The CDR3 DNA follows: TGTGCCAGCAGCTTAGGGACCAGGGAAAATCAGCCCCAGCATTTT. Translated: CASSLGTRENQPQHF.

On this clone itself: Other DNA sequences in the sample encode the same CDR3. This sequence joins TRBV2 and TRBJ1-1; 9 bases fit TRBD1. The CDR3 is 12 amino acids. Germline V gene lookup returns CDR1 SNHLY and CDR2 FYNNEI. The J segment lost 10 bases and the V segment lost 5 bases, leaving 5 bases of the junction unmatched. In nucleotides, the CDR3 is TGTGCCAGCAGTAGGGTACAGGGGGCAGCTTTCTTT. It translates to CASSRVQGAAFF.

The CDR3 spells CASSPQLAGAEQYF. CDR3 in DNA: TGTGCCAGCAGCCCACAACTAGCGGGGGCCGAGCAGTACTTC. The genes are TRBV9 and TRBJ2-7, with TRBD2 matching over 11 bases. V shed 4 bases and J 6 bases; nucleotides not matched to a gene: 6. Germline V lookup: CDR1 SGDLS, CDR2 YYNGEE. The CDR3 consists of 14 residues.

V gene TRBV7-2 combines with J gene TRBJ2-2, with 14 positions matching TRBD2. Germline CDR1 reads SGHTA; CDR2 reads FQGNSA. The V gene end was trimmed by 5 bases and the J gene end by 6 bases; junction bases not matched to a gene: 5. The CDR3 is 16 amino acids. CDR3 sequence: CASSLGLAGGPGELFF. CDR3 coding DNA: TGTGCCAGCAGCCTCGGACTAGCGGGAGGCCCCGGGGAGCTGTTTTTT.

The V call is TRBV4-3, the J call TRBJ2-2, with 8 bases fitting TRBD2. The CDR3 loop spans 17 amino acids. The J segment lost 5 bases and the V segment lost 3 bases, leaving 11 bases of the junction unmatched. CDR1 is LGHNA, CDR2 YSLEER, per germline. CDR3 residues: CASSQNGAGGLTGELFF. The CDR3 DNA reads TGCGCCAGCAGCCAGAACGGGGCGGGGGGACTTACCGGGGAGCTGTTTTTT.

V and J are TRBV7-2 and TRBJ1-4; perhaps TRBD1 as D (6 bases). Germline V gene data show CDR1 as SGHTA and CDR2 as FQGNSA. The V and J ends lost 1 base and 7 bases respectively, with 13 bases between them. This CDR3 spans 15 amino acids. CDR3 DNA: TGTGCCAGCAGCTTAGAGGGGGGGCAGGGTGAAAAACTGTTTTTT. Translated: CASSLEGGQGEKLFF.

This CDR3 is CASSRQTGGGTEAFF. CDR3 nucleotide sequence: TGTGCCAGCAGCCGACAGACAGGGGGCGGAACTGAAGCTTTCTTT. This chain uses TRBV5-6 with TRBJ1-1; 10 bases align to TRBD1. J lost 5 bases, V lost 4 bases, and 8 bases had no gene match. Germline CDR1 SGHDT, CDR2 YYEEEE. CDR3 size: 15 residues.

J is TRBJ2-7 and V is TRBV5-1; 11 nucleotides line up with TRBD1. Losses at the gene ends were 2 bases for V and 5 bases for J; bases not matched to a gene: 6. There are 15 residues in the CDR3. Germline assignment: CDR1 SGHRS and CDR2 YFSETQ. CDR3 nucleotide sequence: TGCGCCAGCAGCTTAGGGACAGGGGGGCGGGACGAGCAGTACTTC. This gives the protein CASSLGTGGRDEQYF.

This chain links TRBV7-9 with TRBJ2-5; 8 bases map to TRBD2. Trimming at V came to 4 bases and at J to 5 bases, leaving 15 bases not matched to a gene. CDR3 length: 17 amino acids. From germline, CDR1 is SEHNR and CDR2 FQNEAQ (reference sequence). CDR3 nucleotides: TGTGCCAGCAGCTCCCTGAGATTAGGGACTAGTCAGGAGACCCAGTACTTC. Translating it yields CASSSLRLGTSQETQYF.

The chain joins TRBV19 to TRBJ2-1; 9 nucleotides agree with TRBD1. Looked up from germline, CDR1 is LNHDA and CDR2 is SQIVND (reference sequence). This CDR3 spans 20 amino acids. Trimming cost V 3 bases and J 5 bases; bases outside gene matches: 20. CDR3 in amino acids: CASSIRRTGARLGTHNEQFF. The CDR3 nucleotides are TGTGCCAGTAGTATCCGACGGACAGGGGCGAGGTTAGGCACACACAATGAGCAGTTCTTC.

This clone was seen a few times. J is TRBJ1-5 and V is TRBV6-5, with D tentatively TRBD1 (5 bases). The germline V gene has CDR1 MNHEY and CDR2 SVGAGI. V gave up 2 bases and J gave up 3 bases, with 8 bases separating them. The CDR3 has 14 amino acids. This CDR3 reads CASSYGGLNQPQHF. CDR3 DNA sequence: TGTGCCAGCAGTTACGGGGGACTCAATCAGCCCCAGCATTTT.

The gene calls are TRBV7-2 and TRBJ1-4; TRBD1 matches 7 bases. Germline V CDR1 and CDR2: SGHTA, FQGNSA. The CDR3 is made up of 13 amino acids. V was pared by 1 base and J by 10 bases, with 3 bases of the junction left unmatched. The CDR3 region is CASSLGGGAKLFF. CDR3 DNA: TGTGCCAGCAGCTTAGGAGGGGGCGCAAAACTGTTTTTT. The full variable domain, with the rest looked up from reference TRBV7-2 and TRBJ1-4, is GAGVSQSPSNKVTEKGKDVELRCDPISGHTALYWYRQSLGQGLEFLIYFQGNSAPDKSGLPSDRFSAERTGGSVSTLTIQRTQQEDSAVYLCASSLGGGAKLFFGSGTQLSVL.

The chain has TRBV7-2 and TRBJ2-1; a weak D match, TRBD1 (7 bases). The CDR3 runs to 15 residues. V shed 3 bases and J shed 4 bases, with 13 bases lying between them. The germline V gene has CDR1 SGHTA and CDR2 FQGNSA. CDR3 in amino acids: CASSFAGTEYNEQFF. The DNA of the CDR3 is TGTGCCAGCAGCTTTGCGGGGACAGAATACAATGAGCAGTTCTTC. The variable domain in full, with the rest retrieved from reference TRBV7-2 and TRBJ2-1, is GAGVSQSPSNKVTEKGKDVELRCDPISGHTALYWYRQSLGQGLEFLIYFQGNSAPDKSGLPSDRFSAERTGGSVSTLTIQRTQQEDSAVYLCASSFAGTEYNEQFFGPGTRLTVL.

The V gene is TRBV29-1, the J gene TRBJ2-2; TRBD2 matches at 8 bases. The ends lost 4 bases at V and 6 bases at J; junction bases unmatched: 4. The CDR3 sequence is 13 residues long. In germline, CDR1 is SQVTM, CDR2 ANQGSEA. In nucleotides, the CDR3 is TGCAGCGTTGCGTCTAGCGGGTCCGGGGAGCTGTTTTTT. It is translated as CSVASSGSGELFF.

The gene calls are TRBV5-6 and TRBJ1-2; possibly TRBD1 for D (6 bases). Trimming stripped 4 bases from V and 4 bases from J, with 17 bases between. There are 15 residues in the CDR3. Germline V gene data show CDR1 as SGHDT and CDR2 as YYEEEE. The CDR3 loop is CASSLWGAGAYGYTF. CDR3 in DNA: TGTGCCAGCAGCCTCTGGGGGGCTGGGGCCTATGGCTACACCTTC.

The V gene is TRBV27, the J gene TRBJ2-1; 9 bases are shared with TRBD2. The CDR3 has 16 amino acids. Germline assignment: CDR1 MNHEY and CDR2 SMNVEV (reference sequence). Trimming cost V 7 bases and J 2 bases; bases outside gene matches: 9. The chain's CDR3 is CASTLGGRATYNEQFF. The CDR3 DNA reads TGTGCCAGCACGTTGGGCGGGAGGGCCACCTACAATGAGCAGTTCTTC.

There are a few counts of this clone. The rearrangement joins TRBV4-1 to TRBJ2-2; unclear D gene. Germline values: CDR1 MGHRA, CDR2 YSYEKL. The CDR3 is 15 amino acids. The V gene lost 4 bases and the J gene lost 6 bases, with 15 bases spanning the gap. The CDR3 reads CASSLLDKRPGELFF. In DNA form, the CDR3 reads TGCGCCAGCAGCCTCCTGGATAAGCGTCCCGGGGAGCTGTTTTTT.

The V gene is TRBV13, the J gene TRBJ2-7, with 10 bases identical to TRBD2. CDR3 length: 22 residues. Germline V CDR1 and CDR2: PRHDT, FYEKMQ (reference sequence). The J segment lost 2 bases and the V segment lost 2 bases, leaving 24 bases of the junction unmatched. The CDR3 nucleotides are TGTGCCAGCAGCTTAAAAGGACGGGGGCTGGGGGTTCTAGCGGGAGATCCCTACGAGCAGTACTTC. This sequence encodes CASSLKGRGLGVLAGDPYEQYF.

This clone was detected only a few times. V and J are TRBV5-6 and TRBJ1-1; TRBD1 might be the D (5 bases). The germline V gene encodes CDR1 SGHDT and CDR2 YYEEEE. CDR3 length: 14 residues. Trimming left V 0 bases short and J 6 bases short, with 12 bases between. The CDR3 region has the DNA TGTGCCAGCAGCTTGGAGTGGCAGGGAGCTGAAGCTTTCTTT. Its protein is CASSLEWQGAEAFF.